This T cell receptor beta chain was documented in a study of PD-1 blockade in mismatch repair-deficient tumors. Turning to the study itself: Patients had approximately 12 mismatch repair-deficient cancer types and were previously treated and progressing.

Study observations and caveats: After pembrolizumab, tumor-resident clones rose rapidly, then generally contracted before radiologic responses.

The CDR3 sequence is 12 residues long. The germline V gene has CDR1 MNHEY and CDR2 SMNVEV (reference sequence). Trimming pared 0 bases from V and 5 bases from J, leaving 5 bases between. This clone was picked up a small number of times. What it binds is unknown. Every patient had mismatch repair deficiency by PCR or immunohistochemistry. The TCR-sequenced patients were three responders to pembrolizumab. Measured with immunoSEQ multiplex PCR; TCRdb has only the in-frame clones, and not every one. The sample yields some 49,000 clones, 77% seen once. J is TRBJ2-7 and V is TRBV27; no clear D. This sequence originates from an adult with mismatch repair-deficient cancer. This specimen was PBMCs, taken before pembrolizumab treatment. The CDR3 region has the DNA TGTGCCAGCAGTTTATCCGGCGACGAGCAGTACTTC. Protein product: CASSLSGDEQYF.